This T cell receptor (beta chain) came from a study of radiation and T cells in renal cell carcinoma. Overall study: Nephrectomy followed 15 Gy stereotactic body radiation by 4 weeks. Findings of the study overall: Top tumor clonotypes rose in blood 2 weeks post-radiation, then contracted.

Noted time point: blood 2 weeks post-SBRT. Treatment meaning: 15 Gy SBRT to primary tumor, nephrectomy 4 weeks later. Serial blood draws occurred at baseline and 2 and 4 weeks post-SBRT. TCRdb's copy holds only in-frame clones and misses some; the assay was immunoSEQ multiplex PCR. The table has more than 100,000 clones, 88% seen once; the top ten hold 5.8%. Concerning this clone itself: The target antigen is unknown.

V was pared by 4 bases and J by 5 bases, with 8 bases between. The CDR3 contains 12 residues. From germline, CDR1 is SGHNT and CDR2 YENEEA. This TCR derives from a woman aged 70-85 years with renal cell carcinoma. The rearrangement uses TRBV11-3 and TRBJ2-5; the D is unclear. The sequenced sample was blood, obtained from a patient whose treatment included radiotherapy and nephrectomy. This CDR3 reads CASSSRVETQYF. The DNA for the CDR3 is TGTGCCAGCAGCTCCCGGGTGGAGACCCAGTACTTC.